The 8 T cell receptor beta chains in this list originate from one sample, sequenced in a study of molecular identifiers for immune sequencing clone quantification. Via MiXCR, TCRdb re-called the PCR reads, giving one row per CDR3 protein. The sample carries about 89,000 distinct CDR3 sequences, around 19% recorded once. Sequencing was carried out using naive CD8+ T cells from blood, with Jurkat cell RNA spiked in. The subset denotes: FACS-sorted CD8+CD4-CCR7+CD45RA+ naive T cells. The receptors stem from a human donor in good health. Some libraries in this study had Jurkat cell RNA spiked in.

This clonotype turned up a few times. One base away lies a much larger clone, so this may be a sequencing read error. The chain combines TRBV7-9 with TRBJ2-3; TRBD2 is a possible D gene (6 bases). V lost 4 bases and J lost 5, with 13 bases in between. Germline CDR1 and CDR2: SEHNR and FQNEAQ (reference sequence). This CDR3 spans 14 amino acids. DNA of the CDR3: TGTGCCAGCAGCTCTCTAGCGACCATAGATACGCAGTATTTT. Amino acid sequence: CASSSLATIDTQYF. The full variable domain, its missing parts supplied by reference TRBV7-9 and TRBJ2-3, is DTGVSQNPRHKITKRGQNVTFRCDPISEHNRLYWYRQTLGQGPEFLTYFQNEAQLEKSRLLSDRFSAERPKGSFSTLEIQRTEQGDSAMYLCASSSLATIDTQYFGPGTRLTVL.

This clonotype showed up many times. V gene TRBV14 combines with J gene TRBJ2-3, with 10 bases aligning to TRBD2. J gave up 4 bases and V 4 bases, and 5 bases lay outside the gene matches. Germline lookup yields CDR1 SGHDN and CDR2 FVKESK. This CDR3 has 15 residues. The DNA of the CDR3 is TGTGCCAGCAGCCCCGTAGCGGGGGGACCAGATACGCAGTATTTT. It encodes CASSPVAGGPDTQYF.

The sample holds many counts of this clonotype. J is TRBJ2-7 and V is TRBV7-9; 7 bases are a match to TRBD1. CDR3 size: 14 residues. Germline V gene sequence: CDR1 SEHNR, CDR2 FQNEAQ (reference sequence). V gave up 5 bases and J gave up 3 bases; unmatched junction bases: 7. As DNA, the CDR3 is TGTGCCAGCAGCCAAGGTGCAGGGGGCTACGAGCAGTACTTC. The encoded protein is CASSQGAGGYEQYF.

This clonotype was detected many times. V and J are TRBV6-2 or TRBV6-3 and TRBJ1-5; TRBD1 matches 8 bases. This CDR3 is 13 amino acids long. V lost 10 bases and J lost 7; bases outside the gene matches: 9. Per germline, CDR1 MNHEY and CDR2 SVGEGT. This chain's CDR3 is CATGQGSIQPQHF. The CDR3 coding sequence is TGTGCCACCGGACAGGGTTCAATCCAGCCCCAGCATTTT.

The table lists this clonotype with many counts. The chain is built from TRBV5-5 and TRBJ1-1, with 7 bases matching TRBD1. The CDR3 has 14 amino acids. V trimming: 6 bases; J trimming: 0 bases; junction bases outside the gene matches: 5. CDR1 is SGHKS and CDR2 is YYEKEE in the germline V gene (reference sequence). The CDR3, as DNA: TGTGCCAGCAAGGAGGGGGCAATGAACACTGAAGCTTTCTTT. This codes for CASKEGAMNTEAFF.

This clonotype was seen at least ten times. CDR3 nucleotide sequence: TGTGCCAGCAGGAGGTATGGGACACCCAAATCGTACGAGCAGTACTTC. Translation gives CASRRYGTPKSYEQYF. The chain has TRBV6-2 or TRBV6-3 and TRBJ2-7, with D possibly being TRBD1 (6 bases). Looked up from germline, CDR1 is MNHEY and CDR2 is SVGEGT. V lost 6 bases, J lost 4 bases, and 22 bases lay in between. The length of the CDR3 is 16 residues.

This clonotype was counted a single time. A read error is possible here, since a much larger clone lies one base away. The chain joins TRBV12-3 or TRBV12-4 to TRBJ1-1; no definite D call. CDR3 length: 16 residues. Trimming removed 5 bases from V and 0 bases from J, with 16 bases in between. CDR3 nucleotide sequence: TGTGCCAGCAGTCTTCCCCCAGCTCACATGAACACTGAAGCTTTCTTT. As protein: CASSLPPAHMNTEAFF.

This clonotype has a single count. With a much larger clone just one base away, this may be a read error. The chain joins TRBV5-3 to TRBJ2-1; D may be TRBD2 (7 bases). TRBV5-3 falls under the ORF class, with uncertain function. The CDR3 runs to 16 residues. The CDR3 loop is CASSLEGGSSYDEQFF. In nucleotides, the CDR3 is TGTGCCAGCAGCTTGGAGGGGGGGAGCTCCTACGATGAGCAGTTCTTC.